Sequencing of this T cell receptor (beta chain) was carried out in a study of shared clonotypes between healthy human individuals. Data came from immunoSEQ multiplex PCR; TCRdb stores just in-frame clones and leaves some out. This table has approximately 2.3 million clones, just over 90% appearing once. The V gene lost 1 base and the J gene lost 4 bases, with 13 bases spanning the gap. Germline V lookup: CDR1 SGHAT, CDR2 FQNNGV. The CDR3 length is 15 residues. This clone was detected only once. Input material: naive CD4+ T cells from PBMCs. Stated subset: CD45RA+ positively selected. The V call is TRBV11-2, the J call TRBJ2-5, with D possibly being TRBD1 (5 bases). This receptor was identified in a man between 18 and 35 years old in good health. Some clones in this sample may be carry-over from other donors' samples. CDR3 region: CASSLVYDSSETQYF. CDR3 in DNA: TGTGCCAGCAGCTTAGTGTATGACAGTTCAGAGACCCAGTACTTC.